One sample yielded the 14 T cell receptor beta chains listed below, sequenced in a study of CD8+ T cells in alopecia areata. Sequencing used cDNA as its template, made by extracting RNA and reverse transcribing it. The assay was immunoSEQ multiplex PCR, and TCRdb's table has in-frame clones only and misses some. The sample holds about 180,000 clones, about 63% seen once. The sequencing here drew on CD4+ T cells sorted from blood, taken at week 0. These receptors all come from a human donor with alopecia areata.

This clone was detected a few times. The chain is built from TRBV29-1 and TRBJ1-2; 10 bases map to TRBD1. Per the germline V gene, CDR1 is SQVTM and CDR2 is ANQGSEA. Unmatched junction bases numbered 4, after V lost 3 bases and J lost 6 bases. This CDR3 is built from 13 residues. CDR3 in DNA: TGCAGCGTTGACGACAGGGGGCGTGATGGCTACACCTTC. Encoded protein: CSVDDRGRDGYTF. The full variable domain, in which reference TRBV29-1 and TRBJ1-2 provide the parts outside the CDR3, is SAVISQKPSRDICQRGTSLTIQCQVDSQVTMMFWYRQQPGQSLTLIATANQGSEATYESGFVIDKFPISRPNLTFSTLTVSNMSPEDSSIYLCSVDDRGRDGYTFGSGTRLTVV.

The chain carries TRBV28 and TRBJ2-2; D unresolved. Germline CDR1 and CDR2: MDHEN and SYDVKM. Trimming pared 6 bases from V and 7 bases from J, leaving 15 bases between. This CDR3 is built from 14 residues. CDR3 residues: CASSQSRQHGELFF. CDR3 DNA: TGTGCCAGCAGCCAGAGTCGACAACACGGGGAGCTGTTTTTT.

In this sample, this clone turned up a few times. The CDR3 spells CASSGTGTSTDTQYF. As DNA, the CDR3 is TGTGCCAGCAGTGGGACTGGGACTAGCACAGATACGCAGTATTTT. J is TRBJ2-3 and V is TRBV25-1; a weak D match, TRBD2 (6 bases). Germline loops: CDR1 MGHDK, CDR2 SYGVNS. This CDR3 region has 15 residues. Trimming removed 4 bases from V and 0 bases from J, with 11 bases in between.

This sequence joins TRBV30 and TRBJ1-2; TRBD1 agrees at 7 bases. Germline loops: CDR1 GTSNPN, CDR2 SVGIG (reference sequence). The V gene end was trimmed by 5 bases and the J gene end by 0 bases; junction bases not matched to a gene: 0. This CDR3 region has 12 residues. DNA of the CDR3: TGTGCCTGGGGGACAGCTAACTATGGCTACACCTTC. This encodes CAWGTANYGYTF.

V usage is TRBV29-1 and J usage is TRBJ2-4; 7 bases match TRBD1. The CDR3 length is 15 residues. The V segment lost 7 bases and the J segment 1 base; nucleotides outside the gene matches: 10. CDR1 SQVTM and CDR2 ANQGSEA come from the germline V gene. The CDR3 DNA is TGCAGCGCCGAGGGGGACAGTGGGGCCAAAAACATTCAGTACTTC. It is translated as CSAEGDSGAKNIQYF.

The J gene is TRBJ1-1, the V gene TRBV30; 11 bases match TRBD1. CDR1 GTSNPN and CDR2 SVGIG come from the germline V gene (reference sequence). The V and J ends lost 4 bases and 7 bases, in that order; junction bases with no gene match: 11. CDR3 size: 15 residues. CDR3: CAWTRPGQGVVEAFF. CDR3 sequence (DNA): TGTGCCTGGACCCGTCCGGGACAGGGGGTAGTTGAAGCTTTCTTT.

The chain joins TRBV10-3 to TRBJ2-1, with D possibly being TRBD1 (5 bases). Trimming stripped 7 bases from V and 4 bases from J, with 14 bases between. CDR3 length equals 14 residues. Germline CDR1 and CDR2: ENHRY and SYGVKD. CDR3 loop: CAITPSTVYNEQFF. The DNA for the CDR3 is TGTGCCATCACCCCGTCGACAGTTTACAATGAGCAGTTCTTC.

The genes are TRBV12-5 and TRBJ2-3, with TRBD1 as a possible D gene (8 bases). The germline V and J ends were trimmed by 4 bases and 2 bases, with 19 bases remaining between them. Germline assignment: CDR1 LGHNT and CDR2 FRNRAP. This CDR3 has 17 amino acids. CDR3 sequence: CASGSGQGGIYTDTQYF. CDR3 in DNA: TGTGCTAGTGGTTCCGGACAGGGAGGGATCTACACAGATACGCAGTATTTT.

This sequence joins TRBV11-1 and TRBJ1-6; D possibly corresponds to TRBD1 (6 bases). The V end was cut by 5 bases, the J end by 10 bases, with 18 bases between. Germline assignment: CDR1 SGHAT and CDR2 FQDESV (reference sequence). The CDR3 consists of 15 residues. This CDR3 is CASSRRDTGTSPLHF. In DNA form, the CDR3 reads TGTGCCAGCAGCCGCCGGGACACCGGCACCTCACCCCTCCACTTT.

This chain uses TRBV27 with TRBJ2-7, with D perhaps TRBD1 (7 bases). Per germline, CDR1 MNHEY and CDR2 SMNVEV (reference sequence). This CDR3 is 14 amino acids long. V gave up 1 base and J gave up 6 bases, with 13 bases separating them. The CDR3 loop is CASSLWVRGAEQYF. The CDR3 DNA is TGTGCCAGCAGTTTATGGGTCAGGGGGGCCGAGCAGTACTTC.

The chain is built from TRBV27 and TRBJ1-2; D perhaps matches TRBD1 (6 bases). Deletions cut 10 bases from V and 10 bases from J, with 28 bases between. This CDR3 spans 15 amino acids. Germline CDR1 reads MNHEY; CDR2 reads SMNVEV (reference sequence). CDR3 residues: CATLRLGGGIDVYTF. The DNA for the CDR3 is TGTGCCACCCTCCGGCTCGGAGGGGGGATTGATGTCTACACCTTC.

The chain recombines TRBV4-2 with TRBJ2-5; 7 nucleotides match TRBD1. The CDR3 extends over 16 amino acids. V was clipped by 0 bases and J by 4 bases; unmatched bases: 8. Looked up from germline, CDR1 is LGHNA and CDR2 is YNFKEQ. The CDR3 here is CASSQELRQGSETQYF. The CDR3 DNA follows: TGTGCCAGCAGCCAAGAACTGAGACAGGGTTCAGAGACCCAGTACTTC.

The genes are TRBV10-3 and TRBJ1-1, with D unclear. Germline CDR1 and CDR2: ENHRY and SYGVKD. This CDR3 has 13 residues. Between the trimmed V and J ends, which lost 2 bases and 4 bases, there was a span of 8 bases. CDR3 sequence (DNA): TGTGCCATCAGTGAGGTGGTTAGCACTGAAGCTTTCTTT. Its protein is CAISEVVSTEAFF.

The chain carries TRBV5-1 and TRBJ2-7, with 9 bases matching TRBD1. The V and J ends lost 7 bases and 5 bases, in that order; junction bases with no gene match: 10. Germline assignment: CDR1 SGHRS and CDR2 YFSETQ. The CDR3 consists of 14 residues. CDR3 in amino acids: CASSPGTGHHEQYF. DNA for the CDR3: TGCGCCAGCTCGCCCGGGACAGGGCACCACGAGCAGTACTTC. Full variable domain (remainder filled in from reference TRBV5-1 and TRBJ2-7): KAGVTQTPRYLIKTRGQQVTLSCSPISGHRSVSWYQQTPGQGLQFLFEYFSETQRNKGNFPGRFSGRQFSNSRSEMNVSTLELGDSALYLCASSPGTGHHEQYFGPGTRLTVT.